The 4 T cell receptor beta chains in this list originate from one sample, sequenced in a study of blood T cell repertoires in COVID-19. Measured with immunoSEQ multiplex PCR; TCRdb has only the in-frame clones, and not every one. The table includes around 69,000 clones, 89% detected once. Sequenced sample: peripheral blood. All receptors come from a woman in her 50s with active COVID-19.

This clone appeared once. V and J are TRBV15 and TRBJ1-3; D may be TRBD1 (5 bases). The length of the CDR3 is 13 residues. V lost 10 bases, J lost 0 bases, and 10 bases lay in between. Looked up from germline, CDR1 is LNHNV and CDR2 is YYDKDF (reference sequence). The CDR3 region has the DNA TGTGCCAGATGTAGGGGCTCTGGAAACACCATATATTTT. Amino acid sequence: CARCRGSGNTIYF.

This CDR3 reads CASSQSTPGGGATVRKTQYF. Written as DNA, the CDR3 is TGTGCCAGCAGCCAATCCACCCCGGGGGGGGGCGCAACGGTCCGAAAGACCCAGTACTTC. The chain recombines TRBV3-1 (or the pseudogene TRBV3-2) with TRBJ2-5; TRBD2 aligns across 8 bases. V lost 2 bases and J lost 6; bases outside the gene matches: 23. Germline assignment: CDR1 LGHDT and CDR2 YNNKEL (reference sequence). This CDR3 has 20 amino acids.

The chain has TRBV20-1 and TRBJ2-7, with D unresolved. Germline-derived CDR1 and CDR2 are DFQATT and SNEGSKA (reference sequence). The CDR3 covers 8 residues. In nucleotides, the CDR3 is TGCGGGCTTCCAGAGCAGTACTTC. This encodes CGLPEQYF.

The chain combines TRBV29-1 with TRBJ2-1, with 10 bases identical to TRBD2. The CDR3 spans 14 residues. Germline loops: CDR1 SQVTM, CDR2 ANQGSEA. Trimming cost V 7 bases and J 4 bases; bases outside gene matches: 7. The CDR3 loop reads CSAAPGLAYNEQFF. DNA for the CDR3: TGCAGCGCAGCACCGGGACTAGCGTACAATGAGCAGTTCTTC.